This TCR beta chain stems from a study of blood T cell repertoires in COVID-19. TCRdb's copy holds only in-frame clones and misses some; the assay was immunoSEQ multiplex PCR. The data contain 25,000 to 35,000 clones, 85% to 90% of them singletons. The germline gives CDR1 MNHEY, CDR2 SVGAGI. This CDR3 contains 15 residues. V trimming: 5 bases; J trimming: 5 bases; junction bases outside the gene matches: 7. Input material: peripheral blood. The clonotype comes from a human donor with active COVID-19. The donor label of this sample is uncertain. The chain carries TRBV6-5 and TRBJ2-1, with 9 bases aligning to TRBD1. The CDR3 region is CASSRPGQGNNEQFF. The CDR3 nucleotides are TGTGCCAGCAGTCGGCCGGGACAGGGAAACAATGAGCAGTTCTTC.